These 6 T cell receptor beta chains originate from one sample sequenced in a study of beta chain features in type 1 diabetes. cDNA synthesis used the whole RNA isolate, giving expressed TCRB sequences. Sequencing used immunoSEQ multiplex PCR; TCRdb keeps in-frame clones, though not all of them. The sample contains almost 350,000 clones, 20% of which appear only once. What was sequenced was naive CD4+ T cells from blood. Source of these receptors: a woman aged 18-29 years in good health.

The chain couples TRBV6-5 to TRBJ1-1; the D is unclear. V lost 6 bases and J 4 bases, leaving 15 bases between the germline ends. Per germline, CDR1 MNHEY and CDR2 SVGAGI. The CDR3 has 14 amino acids. In DNA form, the CDR3 reads TGTGCCAGCAGAATCGGGAGCTTGAGCACTGAAGCTTTCTTT. It specifies CASRIGSLSTEAFF.

This clone appeared a few times. The gene calls are TRBV29-1 and TRBJ1-5, with TRBD1 identical over 10 bases. This CDR3 has 14 amino acids. With 4 bases clipped from V and 3 bases from J, the junction kept 3 bases outside the gene matches. The germline V gene has CDR1 SQVTM and CDR2 ANQGSEA. The CDR3 DNA is TGCAGCGTTGCGACAGGGGGCGTCAATCAGCCCCAGCATTTT. Protein: CSVATGGVNQPQHF.

This clone was counted a few times. This chain connects TRBV11-3 to TRBJ2-5; TRBD2 might be the D (6 bases). This CDR3 comprises 14 residues. With 5 bases removed from V and 2 bases from J, the gap between germline ends came to 12 bases. Germline-derived CDR1 and CDR2 are SGHNT and YENEEA. As DNA, the CDR3 is TGTGCCAGCAGCCATTCCCGGGGGCAAGAGACCCAGTACTTC. Translating gives CASSHSRGQETQYF.

The chain carries TRBV7-2 and TRBJ2-3, with 12 nucleotides matching TRBD2. Unmatched junction bases numbered 3, after V lost 2 bases and J lost 3 bases. CDR3 size: 16 residues. CDR1 is SGHTA, CDR2 FQGNSA, per germline. The CDR3 reads CASSLLAGGRTDTQYF. The DNA for the CDR3 is TGTGCCAGCAGCTTACTAGCGGGGGGGCGAACAGATACGCAGTATTTT.

The rearrangement uses TRBV4-1 and TRBJ1-6; D remains ambiguous. Trimming removed 2 bases from V and 8 bases from J, with 10 bases in between. CDR1 is MGHRA, CDR2 YSYEKL, per germline. This CDR3 comprises 14 residues. CDR3 DNA: TGCGCCAGCAGCCAACTCCGAGAGCATTCACCCCTCCACTTT. Translated, it gives CASSQLREHSPLHF.

This clone was seen a few times. The gene calls are TRBV6-1 and TRBJ2-3, with D possibly being TRBD2 (5 bases). This CDR3 spans 15 amino acids. Germline lookup yields CDR1 MNHNS and CDR2 SASEGT. The germline V and J ends were trimmed by 3 bases and 2 bases, with 12 bases remaining between them. This CDR3 is CASSDGSRATDTQYF. The CDR3 DNA is TGTGCCAGCAGTGACGGATCGCGGGCCACAGATACGCAGTATTTT.